The next 3 T cell receptor beta chains were all read from a single sample in a study of PD-L1 blockade in urothelial cancer. Using immunoSEQ multiplex PCR, the repertoire was profiled, and TCRdb retains in-frame clones only, with some absent. The data hold nearly 50,000 clones, with over 75% observed a single time. Noted time point: peripheral blood 6 weeks after treatment start. Sample: PBMCs, taken around atezolizumab (anti-PD-L1) treatment. All receptors come from a man in his fifties with urothelial cancer.

The chain recombines TRBV30 with TRBJ2-7, with D perhaps TRBD2 (6 bases). Looked up from germline, CDR1 is GTSNPN and CDR2 is SVGIG (reference sequence). The germline V and J ends were trimmed by 2 bases and 3 bases, with 17 bases remaining between them. The CDR3 loop spans 15 amino acids. CDR3 DNA: TGTGCCTGGAGTCCCCCCTTAGTGGGGGGCTACGAGCAGTACTTC. Protein sequence: CAWSPPLVGGYEQYF.

The chain is built from TRBV10-1 and TRBJ2-7; D is ambiguous. The germline gives CDR1 WNHNN, CDR2 SYGVQD (reference sequence). The CDR3 sequence is 16 residues long. V lost 3 bases, J lost 3 bases, and 18 bases lay in between. In DNA form, the CDR3 reads TGCGCCAGCAGTGATCCCAGGATCAAAATCAACTACGAGCAGTACTTC. Residues: CASSDPRIKINYEQYF.

This clone showed up just a few times. This chain links TRBV14 with TRBJ1-1; 8 positions agree with TRBD1. This CDR3 has 13 residues. With V trimmed by 1 base and J by 5 bases, 0 bases remained unmatched. Germline CDR1 and CDR2: SGHDN and FVKESK. The CDR3 DNA follows: TGTGCCAGCAGCCAAGGGACAGGGACTGAAGCTTTCTTT. Its protein is CASSQGTGTEAFF. Looking up the rest from reference TRBV14 and TRBJ1-1 gives the full variable domain: EAGVTQFPSHSVIEKGQTVTLRCDPISGHDNLYWYRRVMGKEIKFLLHFVKESKQDESGMPNNRFLAERTGGTYSTLKVQPAELEDSGVYFCASSQGTGTEAFFGQGTRLTVV.